This T cell receptor (beta chain) was identified in a study of blood T cells in healthy people across ages. Study results and limitations: Diversity was estimated from one million T cells, and these estimates were considered underestimates.

The V end lost 8 bases, the J end lost 5 bases, and 15 bases lay between the germline ends. The germline CDR1 and CDR2 sequences are MNHEY and SVGEGT. The CDR3 spans 13 residues. Turning to this clonotype: The antigen is undetermined.

Sample-barcoded 5' priming and a J-beta primer mix drove a second PCR of about 6 to 12 cycles. One entry per CDR3 protein, called by TCRdb with MiXCR from the 5' RACE reads. The data show about 1 million distinct CDR3 sequences, 40% to 50% seen once. Caucasian individuals from Russia who were healthy and aged 6 to 90 acted as donors. The chain combines TRBV6-2 or TRBV6-3 with TRBJ2-5; D is unresolved. The clonotype originates from a woman aged 60-75 years in good health. Sequenced: blood. In DNA, the CDR3 is TGTGCCAGCGGTCAAATTTTAGGCGAGACCCAGTACTTC. Its protein product is CASGQILGETQYF.